Shown below are 27 T cell receptor beta chains from a single sample sequenced in a study of T cells in Graves' hyperthyroidism and ophthalmopathy (dated by TCRdb to about 2019). Receptor libraries were prepared by multiplex PCR. Instrument used: Illumina HiSeq 2000. TCR beta CDR3 regions were amplified from RNA transcripts. For the first round of RT-PCR on the TCR CDR3, the HTBI primer set was used together with the Qiagen OneStep RT-PCR kit. TCRdb trimmed public reads at Q25 via fastp, called clones via MiXCR and kept in-frame beta chains. Each CDR3 protein gets just one entry, which takes the most common genes and DNA from the rows behind it. The sample table lists approximately 490,000 distinct CDR3 sequences, 20% to 25% of them with a count of one. The ten largest clones take up roughly 49% of the sample. The source material was blood. Every receptor here comes from a woman in her 70s with Graves' ophthalmopathy.

This clonotype was counted only a few times. The chain combines TRBV7-9 with TRBJ2-1; 9 bases map to TRBD2. The CDR3 length is 15 residues. Germline CDR1 and CDR2: SEHNR and FQNEAQ (reference sequence). The junction had 6 bases not matched to a gene; V was cut back by 7 bases and J by 2 bases. The chain's CDR3 is CASTPASGAYNEQFF. CDR3 DNA: TGTGCCAGCACCCCCGCTAGCGGGGCCTACAATGAGCAGTTCTTC.

The CDR3 protein is CASSPRRVGYNEQFF. In DNA, the CDR3 is TGTGCCAGCAGTCCCCGGAGGGTGGGGTACAATGAGCAGTTCTTC. This chain uses TRBV7-8 with TRBJ2-1, with TRBD2 as a possible D gene (6 bases). CDR3 length: 15 amino acids. Germline CDR1 is SGHVS and CDR2 is FQNEAQ. V lost 6 bases, J lost 4 bases, and 16 bases lay in between.

This clonotype has only a few counts. The chain uses TRBV5-1 and TRBJ2-7; 11 bases align to TRBD2. The CDR3 loop spans 14 amino acids. Losses at the gene ends were 6 bases for V and 6 bases for J; bases not matched to a gene: 8. Germline CDR1 reads SGHRS; CDR2 reads YFSETQ. In nucleotides, the CDR3 is TGCGCCAGCACCATAGCGGGAGGGCCCGTCGAGCAGTACTTC. It specifies CASTIAGGPVEQYF.

The V and J genes are TRBV28 and TRBJ2-1, with D unresolved. Per germline, CDR1 MDHEN and CDR2 SYDVKM. The CDR3 is 12 amino acids. Trimming removed 6 bases at V and 12 bases at J, with 15 bases between. CDR3 bases: TGTGCCAGCAGCACAATCCTAGAATCGCAGTTCTTC. Protein: CASSTILESQFF.

This clonotype showed up just a few times. The rearrangement links TRBV7-6 to TRBJ2-1; 11 bases align to TRBD2. CDR1 is SGHVS, CDR2 FNYEAQ, per germline. The V segment lost 3 bases and the J segment 2 bases; nucleotides outside the gene matches: 3. The CDR3 length is 16 residues. The CDR3 DNA reads TGTGCCAGCAGCTTGACTAGCGGGACCCCCTACAATGAGCAGTTCTTC. Its protein product is CASSLTSGTPYNEQFF. Supplemented by reference TRBV7-6 and TRBJ2-1, the full variable domain reads GAGVSQSPRYKVTKRGQDVALRCDPISGHVSLYWYRQALGQGPEFLTYFNYEAQQDKSGLPNDRFSAERPEGSISTLTIQRTEQRDSAMYRCASSLTSGTPYNEQFFGPGTRLTVL.

This clonotype appeared a few times. The CDR3: CASSYESGAYEQYF. The CDR3 nucleotides are TGTGCCAGCAGTTACGAATCGGGGGCCTACGAGCAGTACTTC. The chain joins TRBV6-5 to TRBJ2-7; TRBD2 is a possible D gene (6 bases). Germline V gene sequence: CDR1 MNHEY, CDR2 SVGAGI. Trimming stripped 2 bases from V and 2 bases from J, with 10 bases between. There are 14 residues in the CDR3.

The sample holds many counts of this clonotype. The chain employs TRBV12-3 or TRBV12-4 and TRBJ2-2; D is ambiguous. The CDR3 extends over 13 amino acids. V lost 3 bases, J lost 4 bases, and 6 bases lay in between. This CDR3 is CASSFLGTGELFF. CDR3 nucleotides: TGTGCCAGCAGTTTCTTAGGCACCGGGGAGCTGTTTTTT.

In this sample, this clonotype turned up a few times. The chain combines TRBV2 with TRBJ1-1; D not certain. CDR1 is SNHLY, CDR2 FYNNEI, per germline. V lost 4 bases and J 1 base, leaving 7 bases between the germline ends. This CDR3 has 13 residues. CDR3 in DNA: TGTGCCAGCAGTGTTAACAGGAACACTGAAGCTTTCTTT. This sequence encodes CASSVNRNTEAFF.

This clonotype has more than one count but fewer than ten. The DNA for the CDR3 is TGTGCCACCAGTGATCGGACTAGCGGGAAACTCTCCTACAATGAGCAGTTCTTC. Its translation is CATSDRTSGKLSYNEQFF. This chain links TRBV24-1 with TRBJ2-1, with 12 bases fitting TRBD2. This CDR3 contains 18 residues. CDR1 and CDR2 (germline): KGHDR, SFDVKD. Trimming cost V 3 bases and J 0 bases; bases outside gene matches: 5.

This clonotype was observed a few times. The chain couples TRBV3-1 to TRBJ2-2, with TRBD2 as a possible D gene (6 bases). CDR3 length: 14 residues. Germline V gene data show CDR1 as LGHDT and CDR2 as YNNKEL (reference sequence). Trimming left V 3 bases short and J 7 bases short, with 12 bases between. CDR3 in DNA: TGTGCCAGCAGCCACGGGCGGGACTTCGGGGAGCTGTTTTTT. As protein: CASSHGRDFGELFF.

There are many counts of this clonotype. The chain is built from TRBV2 and TRBJ2-1, with 9 nucleotides matching TRBD2. Germline values: CDR1 SNHLY, CDR2 FYNNEI. V was pared by 6 bases and J by 10 bases, with 10 bases of the junction left unmatched. This CDR3 spans 14 amino acids. The CDR3 DNA sequence: TGTGCCAGCAGAGGACTAGCGTCCAGCGGGGAGCAGTTCTTC. Its translation is CASRGLASSGEQFF.

The chain joins TRBV7-2 to TRBJ1-1; no definite D call. Germline values: CDR1 SGHTA, CDR2 FQGNSA. With 4 bases removed from V and 1 base from J, the gap between germline ends came to 10 bases. The length of the CDR3 is 14 residues. The CDR3 is CASSSLSRNTEAFF. CDR3 nucleotides: TGTGCCAGCAGCTCCTTAAGTAGGAACACTGAAGCTTTCTTT.

This clonotype was observed a handful of times. V gene TRBV5-1 combines with J gene TRBJ2-7, with 13 bases identical to TRBD2. The junction had 5 bases not matched to a gene; V was cut back by 0 bases and J by 8 bases. Germline V gene sequence: CDR1 SGHRS, CDR2 YFSETQ. The CDR3 extends over 15 amino acids. The CDR3 DNA reads as TGCGCCAGCAGCTTGGGGACTAGCGGGAGAAGGCAGCAGTACTTC. Its protein product is CASSLGTSGRRQQYF.

The chain uses TRBV6-5 and TRBJ2-2; D is uncertain. Germline values: CDR1 MNHEY, CDR2 SVGAGI. CDR3 length equals 17 residues. Between the trimmed V and J ends, which lost 5 bases and 1 base, there was a span of 17 bases. The CDR3, as DNA: TGTGCCAGCAGTAACACTGCTACTGTCTTGAACACCGGGGAGCTGTTTTTT. Its translation is CASSNTATVLNTGELFF.

This clonotype was seen only a few times. One junction end disagrees with the germline gene, perhaps due to a read error. V gene TRBV3-1 combines with J gene TRBJ2-2; TRBD1 or TRBD2 may be the D gene (5 bases each). The CDR3 loop spans 11 amino acids. Germline V CDR1 and CDR2: LGHDT, YNNKEL (reference sequence). The CDR3 is CASSQAGTLVF. In DNA form, the CDR3 reads TGTGCCAGCAGCCAGGCCGGGACCCTCGTTTTT.

The sample holds a few counts of this clonotype. The chain joins TRBV18 to TRBJ1-1, with D maybe TRBD1 (6 bases). The CDR3 length is 14 residues. The germline V and J ends were trimmed by 6 bases and 0 bases, with 11 bases remaining between them. Germline V lookup: CDR1 KGHSH, CDR2 LQKENI. DNA of the CDR3: TGTGCCAGCTCCCAAGACAGGCTGAACACTGAAGCTTTCTTT. It codes for CASSQDRLNTEAFF. The entire variable domain, with the rest obtained from reference TRBV18 and TRBJ1-1, is as follows: NAGVMQNPRHLVRRRGQEARLRCSPMKGHSHVYWYRQLPEEGLKFMVYLQKENIIDESGMPKERFSAEFPKEGPSILRIQQVVRGDSAAYFCASSQDRLNTEAFFGQGTRLTVV.

This clonotype occurred a few times. The chain uses TRBV9 and TRBJ1-2, with a possible D match to TRBD1 (5 bases). The length of the CDR3 is 14 residues. V dropped 0 bases and J dropped 5 bases, with 11 bases sitting between them. CDR1 and CDR2 from the germline V gene are SGDLS and YYNGEE. The CDR3 DNA reads TGTGCCAGCAGCGTAGCGGCAGGGAGATATGGCTACACCTTC. Protein sequence: CASSVAAGRYGYTF.

The CDR3 bases are TGTGCCATCAGTGTCCGGGAGCGCACAGATACGCAGTATTTT. It translates to CAISVRERTDTQYF. V and J are TRBV10-3 and TRBJ2-3, with a possible D match to TRBD2 (6 bases). V lost 4 bases and J lost 1, with 9 bases in between. CDR1 ENHRY and CDR2 SYGVKD come from the germline V gene. This CDR3 has 14 residues.

This chain links TRBV12-3 or TRBV12-4 with TRBJ2-1; the D gene is possibly TRBD2 (5 bases). Trimming removed 5 bases from V and 9 bases from J, with 23 bases in between. CDR3 length: 16 amino acids. The CDR3 DNA is TGTGCCAGCAGTCCCTCTTCGGGGAGAGAATTGCCTGAGCAGTTCTTC. Encoded protein: CASSPSSGRELPEQFF.

V and J are TRBV7-8 and TRBJ1-5, with a weak D call TRBD1 (5 bases). The CDR3 covers 14 residues. CDR1 is SGHVS, CDR2 FQNEAQ, per germline. V gave up 3 bases and J gave up 4 bases, with 10 bases separating them. Here the CDR3 reads CASSLRQRNQPQHF. In nucleotides, the CDR3 is TGTGCCAGCAGCTTGAGACAGCGAAATCAGCCCCAGCATTTT. Full variable domain (outside the CDR3, taken from reference TRBV7-8 and TRBJ1-5): GAGVSQSPRYKVAKRGQDVALRCDPISGHVSLFWYQQALGQGPEFLTYFQNEAQLDKSGLPSDRFFAERPEGSVSTLKIQRTQQEDSAVYLCASSLRQRNQPQHFGDGTRLSIL.

The chain has TRBV25-1 and TRBJ1-1, with D possibly being TRBD1 (6 bases). Trimming removed 9 bases from V and 5 bases from J, with 16 bases in between. This CDR3 comprises 13 residues. Germline V gene lookup returns CDR1 MGHDK and CDR2 SYGVNS. CDR3 sequence: CASLGRDITEAFF. The CDR3 coding sequence is TGTGCCAGTCTAGGCCGGGACATAACTGAAGCTTTCTTT.

In this sample, this clonotype turned up a few times. This chain links TRBV7-9 with TRBJ1-2; the match to TRBD1 covers 8 bases. CDR3 length equals 15 residues. The germline V gene encodes CDR1 SEHNR and CDR2 FQNEAQ (reference sequence). V was clipped by 8 bases and J by 0 bases; unmatched bases: 8. This CDR3 reads CASEETGQANYGYTF. CDR3 nucleotide sequence: TGTGCCAGCGAAGAAACGGGACAGGCTAACTATGGCTACACCTTC. The whole variable domain, filled in from reference TRBV7-9 and TRBJ1-2, reads DTGVSQNPRHKITKRGQNVTFRCDPISEHNRLYWYRQTLGQGPEFLTYFQNEAQLEKSRLLSDRFSAERPKGSFSTLEIQRTEQGDSAMYLCASEETGQANYGYTFGSGTRLTVV.

With respect to this clonotype: Mismatch with germline at one junction end may stem from a read error. This chain joins TRBV5-1 and TRBJ1-1; TRBD1 might be the D (5 bases). Germline CDR1 SGHRS, CDR2 YFSETQ. CDR3 length: 14 residues. The DNA of the CDR3 is TGCGCCAGCAGCGTTACCGGGGCGAACACTGGAGCTTTCTTT. This codes for CASSVTGANTGAFF.

This clonotype was observed a few times. This chain links TRBV6-1 with TRBJ2-3; D is ambiguous. The CDR3 has 14 residues. Germline V gene sequence: CDR1 MNHNS, CDR2 SASEGT. Trimming shortened V by 2 bases and J by 9 bases, and 15 bases separated the two germline ends. CDR3 sequence reads: CASSESPGIPTQYF. Here the CDR3 DNA reads TGTGCCAGCAGTGAAAGCCCCGGAATCCCGACGCAGTATTTT.

V is TRBV12-3 or TRBV12-4 and J is TRBJ2-1; 11 bases are a match to TRBD2. Germline trimming cut 3 bases from V and 7 bases from J; bases unmatched to any gene: 14. The CDR3 contains 18 residues. CDR3 region: CASSFRGGGASGGNEQFF. In DNA, the CDR3 is TGTGCCAGCAGTTTTCGGGGGGGAGGGGCTAGCGGGGGGAATGAGCAGTTCTTC.

This clonotype was picked up one time. The rearrangement uses TRBV27 and TRBJ1-4; D possibly corresponds to TRBD1 (5 bases). The CDR3 covers 14 residues. V was trimmed by 5 bases and J by 8 bases, leaving 15 bases between them. Per germline, CDR1 MNHEY and CDR2 SMNVEV (reference sequence). CDR3: CASSNGGGREKLFF. Here the CDR3 DNA reads TGTGCCAGCAGTAATGGGGGGGGTCGAGAAAAACTGTTTTTT.

This clonotype came up a few times. The V and J genes are TRBV7-3 and TRBJ1-6, with D possibly matching TRBD1 (6 bases). CDR1 and CDR2 (germline): SGHTA, FQGTGA. The CDR3 is made up of 13 amino acids. V was shortened by 5 bases and J by 9 bases, with 11 bases between the two germline ends. The DNA of the CDR3 is TGTGCCAGCAGCGCCGGGACATCTTCACCCCTCCACTTT. Amino acid sequence: CASSAGTSSPLHF.